This T cell receptor (beta chain) was documented in a study of regulatory T cells in long-lasting Graves disease (dated by TCRdb to the early 2020s). Concerning the study at large: Persistent Graves' disease was defined as persistently positive TSH receptor autoantibodies together with antithyroid drug treatment for over 5 years. A total of approximately 35 samples were covered by TCR sequencing, comprising 13 persistent and around 20 newly diagnosed Graves' disease patients. Antithyroid drugs had been taken for 8.5 to 13 years on average by persistent Graves' disease patients in the clinical cohort. Peripheral blood TCR sequencing and RNA sequencing compared persistent Graves' disease patients with newly diagnosed Graves' disease patients. The study was conducted in China and was registered as a clinical trial.

The protocol used for the library was multiplex PCR. This sample was sequenced with an Illumina HiSeq 4000. TCR beta libraries were built with iRepertoire HTBI primers and Arm-PCR amplification of CDR3 regions. Before sequencing, the PCR products went through gel purification. The paper's data handling went like this. Gene usage analysis of CDR3 amino acid clonotypes relied on the 55 to 80 TRBV and more than twelve TRBJ segments identified across samples. COPE and FqMerger were used to merge the filtered high-quality paired reads into contigs. BLAST was used to align contigs to the IMGT TRBV, TRBD and TRBJ reference genes, and CDR3 was defined following IMGT. Highly expanded clones were defined as clonotypes with a frequency above 0.1%. Shannon entropy served as the measure of repertoire diversity, while the Gini coefficient captured V-J evenness. Public clonotypes were defined as clonotypes shared by more than one individual. The public reads were reprocessed in TCRdb via fastp at Q25 and MiXCR, keeping in-frame beta chains. Rows are unified per CDR3 protein, each entry keeping the most common DNA and genes. These V and J calls are TCRdb output, not the study's own analysis. The sample includes approximately 690,000 distinct CDR3 sequences, with about 32% observed a single time. The ten largest clonotypes hold about two fifths of the sample.

The time point label of this sample denotes: persistent/refractory GD, antithyroid drugs over 5 years with positive TRAb. RNA was extracted from PBMCs in TRIzol for both TCR sequencing and RNA sequencing. Graves' disease was diagnosed according to American Thyroid Association guidelines. The patients came from an endocrinology department in Xi'an, China. From each patient, around 9 milliliters of peripheral blood was collected into an EDTA anticoagulant tube. Ficoll Paque Plus density gradient separation was used to isolate PBMCs, and no additional T cell sorting was done. An Agilent 2100 Bioanalyzer and agarose gel were used to check RNA quality, and a NanoDrop 2000 was used to measure RNA concentration. General conclusions and limits of the study: TRBV28, TRBJ1-2 and TRBJ2-5 were preferentially used in persistent disease, while TRBV20-1 and TRBJ2-1 were favored in newly diagnosed disease. Compared with newly diagnosed patients, persistent Graves' disease patients had lower TCR Shannon entropy and fewer highly expanded clones, which suggests clonal expansion. Persistent patients shared more public clonotypes among themselves (around 2,700) than newly diagnosed patients did (more than 850). Sequencing and analysis were limited to the TCR beta chain. As a limitation, the authors acknowledged that the small sample size may reduce accuracy. The study examined only peripheral blood because the primary lesion, thyroid tissue, could not be accessed.

The junction shows trimming of 11 bases on V and 2 bases on J, plus 15 bases between the germline ends. The CDR3 covers 13 residues, taking in both the cysteine and the phenylalanine. The kept DNA is CDR3 alone, 39 bases in frame from the first base. Reading the germline V gene (reference sequence) gives CDR1 WNHNN and CDR2 SYGVQD. This clonotype has only one observation. Its cognate antigen has yet to be identified. No quality values exist for individual bases; no much larger clone is one base distant. A lone read is weak support. The sequences come from peripheral blood mononuclear cells (PBMCs), collected when the disease was refractory, from a patient treated with antithyroid drugs. This sequence was found in a female donor with Graves disease. The chain is made from TRBV10-1 and TRBJ2-5, with the D gene call left open. The nucleotides read TGCGCCGCCCAAGGTGGAATTCAAGAGACCCAGTACTTC. Its coded protein is CAAQGGIQETQYF.